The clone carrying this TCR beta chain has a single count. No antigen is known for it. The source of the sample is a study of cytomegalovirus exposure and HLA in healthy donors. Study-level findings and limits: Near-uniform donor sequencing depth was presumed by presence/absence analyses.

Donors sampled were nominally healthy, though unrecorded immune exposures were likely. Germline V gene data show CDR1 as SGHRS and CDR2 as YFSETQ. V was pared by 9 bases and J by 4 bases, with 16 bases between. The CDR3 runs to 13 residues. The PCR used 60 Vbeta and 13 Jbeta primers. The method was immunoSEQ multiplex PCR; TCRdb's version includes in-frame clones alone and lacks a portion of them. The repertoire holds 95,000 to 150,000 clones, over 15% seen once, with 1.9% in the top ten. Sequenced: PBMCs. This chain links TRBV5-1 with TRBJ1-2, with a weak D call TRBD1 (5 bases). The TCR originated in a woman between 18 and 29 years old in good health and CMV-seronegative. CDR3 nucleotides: TGCGCCACCCGAAGGGGCGACGTCTATGGCTACACCTTC. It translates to CATRRGDVYGYTF.